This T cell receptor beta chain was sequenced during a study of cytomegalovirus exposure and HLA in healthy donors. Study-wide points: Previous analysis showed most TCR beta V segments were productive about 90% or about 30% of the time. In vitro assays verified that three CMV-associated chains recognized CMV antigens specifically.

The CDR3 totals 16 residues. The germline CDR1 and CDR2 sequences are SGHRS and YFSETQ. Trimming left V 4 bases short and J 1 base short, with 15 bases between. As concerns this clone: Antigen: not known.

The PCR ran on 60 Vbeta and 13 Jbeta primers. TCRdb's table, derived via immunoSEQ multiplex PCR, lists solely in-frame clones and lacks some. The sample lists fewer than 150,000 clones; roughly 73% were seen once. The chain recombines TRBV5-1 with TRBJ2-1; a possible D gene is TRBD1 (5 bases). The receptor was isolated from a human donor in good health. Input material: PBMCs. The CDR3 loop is CASSPSGIRSYNEQFF. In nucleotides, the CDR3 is TGCGCCAGCAGCCCATCAGGGATTCGGTCCTACAATGAGCAGTTCTTC.